This record covers a single TCR beta chain. The data are from a study of control samples from healthy donors and cancer patients. CDR1 is LNHDA and CDR2 is SQIVND in the germline V gene (reference sequence). The CDR3 length is 17 residues. The junction had 11 bases not matched to a gene; V was cut back by 3 bases and J by 2 bases. Method: immunoSEQ multiplex PCR; TCRdb's copy keeps in-frame clones and lacks some. Of fewer than 200,000 clones listed, 88% were seen once; the top ten hold nearly 5%. This sequence originates from a woman aged 30 to 39 in good health. The V and J genes are TRBV19 and TRBJ2-3; the match to TRBD1 covers 7 bases. The sequencing input was blood. The DNA of the CDR3 is TGTGCCAGTAGTATTCGAACCGGGACAGATTTCACAGATACGCAGTATTTT. This gives the protein CASSIRTGTDFTDTQYF.